This is a list of T cell receptor beta chains from one sample in a study of cytomegalovirus exposure and HLA in healthy donors. Clones were read by immunoSEQ multiplex PCR, and TCRdb kept only the in-frame ones, dropping some. This table holds about 160,000 clones, about two thirds found once. The sample comprised PBMCs. The source of these receptors is a woman younger than 35 in good health and CMV-seronegative. CDR3s include the opening cysteine and the closing phenylalanine or tryptophan. D genes are given only for firm matches. Size values are once, few and many counts, or a class for expanded clones, and some rows have none.

NA,NA,TRBJ1-5,TRBV28,CASSPDSVGQPQHF
TRBD2,NA,TRBJ2-1,TRBV7-9,CASSIPSGSYNEQFF
NA,NA,TRBJ1-2,TRBV7-9,CASSLLGSGKPISYTF
NA,NA,TRBJ2-7,TRBV28,CASSSSSYEQYF
NA,NA,TRBJ1-3,TRBV18,CASSPSATGGNTIYF
NA,NA,TRBJ1-1,TRBV27,CASTPGGRGTEAFF
NA,few,TRBJ1-6,TRBV7-6,CASSSLGGAVHSPLHF
TRBD1,NA,TRBJ2-7,TRBV5-4,CASSLTGTGPYEQYF
TRBD1,NA,TRBJ2-3,TRBV4-3,CASSPTPGQGPDTQYF
TRBD1,NA,TRBJ2-7,TRBV27,CASSSPTGPSYEQYF
NA,NA,TRBJ1-4,TRBV2,CASTLETRRLFF
TRBD1,NA,TRBJ2-2,TRBV6-5,CAISTGITGELFF
NA,NA,TRBJ2-1,TRBV18,CASSPPTTYNEQFF
NA,NA,TRBJ2-3,TRBV9,CASSVGADTQYF
NA,NA,TRBJ1-4,TRBV5-1,CASSLAAGAEKLFF
NA,NA,TRBJ1-4,TRBV27,CASSTNQPNEKLFF
NA,NA,TRBJ1-2,TRBV5-4,CASSLDRVGNYGYTF
TRBD1,few,TRBJ1-2,TRBV13,CASSLDGRGTRVPSYGYTF
TRBD1,NA,TRBJ2-1,TRBV5-1,CASSVTGDPYNEQFF
TRBD1,few,TRBJ2-1,TRBV11-2,CASSRVKGTGPNEQFF
TRBD1,NA,TRBJ1-5,TRBV18,CASSRGTGDQPQHF
NA,NA,TRBJ2-2,TRBV9,CASSVEVREDTGELFF
NA,NA,TRBJ1-4,TRBV5-1,CASSLEGAGEKLFF
NA,NA,TRBJ1-3,TRBV5-5,CASSLAGGNTIYF
TRBD1,NA,TRBJ2-2,TRBV7-2,CASSPVDRGDFTGELFF
TRBD1,NA,TRBJ1-2,TRBV4-3,CASSYSHSGTGAGGYTF
TRBD1,NA,TRBJ1-6,TRBV30,CAWSPDRLGLSSPLHF
NA,few,TRBJ2-2,TRBV18,CASSPLRSNTGELFF
NA,NA,TRBJ1-2,TRBV11-2,CASSLESYGYTF
TRBD1,NA,TRBJ1-2,TRBV7-8,CASSSRTGYGYTF
NA,NA,TRBJ2-3,TRBV5-1,CASSLDRADTQYF
NA,once,TRBJ1-2,TRBV27,CASSLTANYGYTF
NA,once,TRBJ2-7,TRBV7-9,CASSSVGGEQYF
NA,NA,TRBJ1-5,TRBV7-9,CASSQTTGDQPQHF
NA,NA,TRBJ1-5,TRBV4-3,CASSQDLFPGIDQPQHF
TRBD1,few,TRBJ1-5,TRBV7-6,CASSPGQGAGQPQHF
NA,few,TRBJ2-1,TRBV7-2,CASSLNTPLGFSNEQFF
TRBD2,NA,TRBJ2-5,TRBV19,CASRDGTTQETQYF
TRBD1,NA,TRBJ1-1,TRBV28,CASRPGGGGSTEAFF
TRBD1,once,TRBJ2-3,TRBV5-6,CASSPTGPRTDTQYF
TRBD2,NA,TRBJ2-5,TRBV18,CASSPSGGVETQYF
NA,NA,TRBJ1-4,TRBV7-6,CASSPSLGTIINEKLFF
TRBD1,NA,TRBJ1-1,TRBV19,CASSISRQGVLGYSRTEAFF
NA,NA,TRBJ2-1,TRBV7-9,CASSLAGEAYNEQFF
NA,NA,TRBJ1-5,TRBV19,CASSMGWGAADSNQPQHF
TRBD1,NA,TRBJ1-2,TRBV5-6,CASSSVGDSRRGGYTF
NA,NA,TRBJ2-1,TRBV10-3,CAISGHDRPEQFF
NA,NA,TRBJ1-2,TRBV29-1,CSVEARGRPHYGYTF